Sequencing of this TCR beta chain was carried out in a study of blood T cell repertoires in COVID-19. As for the study in general: Collection of acute and convalescent COVID-19 samples took place in the United States, Italy and Spain. Sources were T cells, B-cell-depleted T cells, or PBMCs; the material itself was cDNA or gDNA.

During active infection, Seattle patients enrolled and were then monitored through disease. Measured with immunoSEQ multiplex PCR; TCRdb has only the in-frame clones, and not every one. This repertoire shows hundreds of thousands of clones, roughly four fifths found once; its top ten account for roughly 8%. The CDR3 has 14 amino acids. Germline CDR1 is SQVTM and CDR2 is ANQGSEA. The germline V and J ends were trimmed by 0 bases and 5 bases, with 13 bases remaining between them. The specimen was peripheral blood. The clonotype originates from a woman of 80 years or more with COVID-19, enrolled during active disease. V is TRBV29-1 and J is TRBJ1-1; D gene ambiguous. The CDR3 sequence is CSVEEKTRGTEAFF. In nucleotides, the CDR3 is TGCAGCGTTGAAGAGAAAACCCGAGGAACTGAAGCTTTCTTT.